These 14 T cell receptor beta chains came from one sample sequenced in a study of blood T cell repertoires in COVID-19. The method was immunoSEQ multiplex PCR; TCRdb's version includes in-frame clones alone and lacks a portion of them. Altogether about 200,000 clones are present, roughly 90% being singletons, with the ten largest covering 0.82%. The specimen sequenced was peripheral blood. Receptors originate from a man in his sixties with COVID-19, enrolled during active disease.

The DNA of the CDR3 is TGTGCCAGCAGCCAAGATTCGGCCAGGGGTGGTGAAAAACTGTTTTTT. This codes for CASSQDSARGGEKLFF. The chain has TRBV4-2 and TRBJ1-4; a possible D gene is TRBD1 (6 bases). Germline CDR1 and CDR2: LGHNA and YNFKEQ. This CDR3 has 16 amino acids. Trimming took off 0 bases at V and 7 bases at J, with 15 bases between the two ends.

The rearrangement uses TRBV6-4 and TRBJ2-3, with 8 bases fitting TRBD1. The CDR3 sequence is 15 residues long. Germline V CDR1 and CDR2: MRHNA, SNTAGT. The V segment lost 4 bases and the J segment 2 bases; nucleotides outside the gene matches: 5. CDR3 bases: TGTGCCAGCAGTGTTCGACAGGGGCCCACAGATACGCAGTATTTT. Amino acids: CASSVRQGPTDTQYF.

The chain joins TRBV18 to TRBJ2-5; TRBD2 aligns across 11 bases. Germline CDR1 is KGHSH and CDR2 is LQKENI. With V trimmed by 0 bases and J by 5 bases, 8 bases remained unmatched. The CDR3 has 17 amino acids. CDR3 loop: CASSPPALAGGVETQYF. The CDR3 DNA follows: TGTGCCAGCTCACCACCCGCCCTAGCGGGGGGAGTTGAGACCCAGTACTTC. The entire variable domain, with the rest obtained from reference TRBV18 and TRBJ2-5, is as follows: NAGVMQNPRHLVRRRGQEARLRCSPMKGHSHVYWYRQLPEEGLKFMVYLQKENIIDESGMPKERFSAEFPKEGPSILRIQQVVRGDSAAYFCASSPPALAGGVETQYFGPGTRLLVL.

The CDR3 sequence is CASSSTGTGSVQYF. In DNA, the CDR3 is TGTGCCAGCAGCTCGACCGGGACAGGGAGTGTGCAGTACTTC. The chain is built from TRBV7-2 and TRBJ2-7, with TRBD1 matching over 9 bases. The V gene end was trimmed by 4 bases and the J gene end by 9 bases; junction bases not matched to a gene: 10. The germline CDR1 and CDR2 sequences are SGHTA and FQGNSA. The CDR3 is made up of 14 amino acids.

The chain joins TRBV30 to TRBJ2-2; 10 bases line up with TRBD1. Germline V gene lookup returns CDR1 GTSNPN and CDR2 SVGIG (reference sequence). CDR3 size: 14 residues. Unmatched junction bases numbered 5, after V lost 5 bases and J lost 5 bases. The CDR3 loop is CAWARDRGTGELFF. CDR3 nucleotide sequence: TGTGCCTGGGCTAGGGACAGGGGAACCGGGGAGCTGTTTTTT.

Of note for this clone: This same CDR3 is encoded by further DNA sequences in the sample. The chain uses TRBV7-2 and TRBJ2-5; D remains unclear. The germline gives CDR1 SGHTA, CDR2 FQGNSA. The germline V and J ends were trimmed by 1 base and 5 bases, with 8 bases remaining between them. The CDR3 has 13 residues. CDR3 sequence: CASSLGGLETQYF. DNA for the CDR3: TGTGCCAGCAGCTTAGGAGGTTTGGAGACCCAGTACTTC.

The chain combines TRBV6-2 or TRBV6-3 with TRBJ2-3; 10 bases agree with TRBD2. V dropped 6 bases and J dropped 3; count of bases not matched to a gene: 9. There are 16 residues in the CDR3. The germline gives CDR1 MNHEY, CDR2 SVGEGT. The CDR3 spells CASSPHRAGGTDTQYF. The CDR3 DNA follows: TGTGCCAGCAGCCCCCATCGAGCGGGAGGGACAGATACGCAGTATTTT.

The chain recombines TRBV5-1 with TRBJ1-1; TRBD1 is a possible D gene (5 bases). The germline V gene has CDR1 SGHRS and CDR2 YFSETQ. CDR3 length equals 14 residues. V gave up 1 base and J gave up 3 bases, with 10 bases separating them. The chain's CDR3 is CASSLQGQDTEAFF. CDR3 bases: TGCGCCAGCAGCTTGCAGGGCCAGGACACTGAAGCTTTCTTT.

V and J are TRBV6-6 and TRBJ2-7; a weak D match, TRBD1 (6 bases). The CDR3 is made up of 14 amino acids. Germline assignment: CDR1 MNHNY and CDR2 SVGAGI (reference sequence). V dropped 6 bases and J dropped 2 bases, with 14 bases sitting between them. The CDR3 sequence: CASRTTGLAYEQYF. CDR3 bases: TGTGCCAGCAGAACAACAGGGTTAGCCTACGAGCAGTACTTC.

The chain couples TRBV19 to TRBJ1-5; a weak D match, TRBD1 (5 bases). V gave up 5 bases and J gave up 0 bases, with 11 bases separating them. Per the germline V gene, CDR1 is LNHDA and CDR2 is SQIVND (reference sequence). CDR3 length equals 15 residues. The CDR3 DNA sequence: TGTGCCAGTAGTGCCCGGACAAGTAGCAATCAGCCCCAGCATTTT. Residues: CASSARTSSNQPQHF.

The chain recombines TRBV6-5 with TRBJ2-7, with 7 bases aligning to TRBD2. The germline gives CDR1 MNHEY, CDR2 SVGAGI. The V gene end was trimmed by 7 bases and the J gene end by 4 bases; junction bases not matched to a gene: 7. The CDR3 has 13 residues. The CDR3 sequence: CASTHGEGYEQYF. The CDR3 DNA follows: TGTGCCAGCACCCACGGGGAGGGGTACGAGCAGTACTTC.

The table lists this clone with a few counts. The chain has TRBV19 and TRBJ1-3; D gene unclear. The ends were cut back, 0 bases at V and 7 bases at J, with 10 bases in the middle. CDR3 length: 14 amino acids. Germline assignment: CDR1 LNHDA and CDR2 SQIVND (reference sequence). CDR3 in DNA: TGTGCCAGTAGTATAGATCCGAGTTGGAACACCATATATTTT. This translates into CASSIDPSWNTIYF.

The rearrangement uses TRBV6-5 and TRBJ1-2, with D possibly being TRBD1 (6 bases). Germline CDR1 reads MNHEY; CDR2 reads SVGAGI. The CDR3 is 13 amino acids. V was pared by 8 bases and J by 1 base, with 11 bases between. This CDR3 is CASVDSYNYGYTF. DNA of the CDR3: TGTGCCAGCGTGGACAGTTATAACTATGGCTACACCTTC.

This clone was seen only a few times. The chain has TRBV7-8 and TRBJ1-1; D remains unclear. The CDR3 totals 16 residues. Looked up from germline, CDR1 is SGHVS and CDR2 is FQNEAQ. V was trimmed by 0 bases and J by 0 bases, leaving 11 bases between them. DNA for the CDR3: TGTGCCAGCAGCTTAGCAGGCGGCTACATGAACACTGAAGCTTTCTTT. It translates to CASSLAGGYMNTEAFF.